Listed below are T cell receptor beta chains from one sample, sequenced in a study of CD8 T cells in Susac syndrome. TCRdb recomputed calls from the immunoSEQ multiplex PCR reads with MiXCR, one row per CDR3 protein. This sample has about 81,000 distinct CDR3 sequences; about 93% occur once, and the top ten carry approximately 0.94%. Sequences were obtained from CD8+ T cells from PBMCs. The origin of the receptors is a human donor with Susac syndrome. CDR3s include the opening cysteine and the closing phenylalanine or tryptophan. The order of the fields is D gene, J gene, V gene, CDR3 protein, CDR3 DNA. D genes are given only for firm matches.

D: NA
J: TRBJ2-7
V: TRBV20-1
CDR3: CSASGSASYEQYF
DNA: TGCAGTGCTAGCGGGAGTGCCTCCTACGAGCAGTACTTC

D: NA
J: TRBJ2-7
V: TRBV5-4
CDR3: CASSSGLGPYEQYF
DNA: TGTGCCAGCAGCTCCGGACTTGGCCCCTACGAGCAGTACTTC

D: NA
J: TRBJ1-2
V: TRBV19
CDR3: CASSIGLTYGYTF
DNA: TGTGCCAGTAGTATAGGTCTGACGTATGGCTACACCTTC

D: NA
J: TRBJ2-7
V: TRBV5-4
CDR3: CASSFWGYEQYF
DNA: TGTGCCAGCAGCTTTTGGGGCTACGAGCAGTACTTC

D: NA
J: TRBJ1-1
V: TRBV7-9
CDR3: CASSRDSEAFF
DNA: TGTGCCAGCAGCCGTGACAGTGAAGCTTTCTTT

D: NA
J: TRBJ2-7
V: TRBV5-6
CDR3: CASSSPLLASEQYF
DNA: TGTGCCAGCAGCAGTCCGCTTCTTGCCTCCGAGCAGTACTTC

D: TRBD2
J: TRBJ2-1
V: TRBV7-9
CDR3: CASNQLTSVNEQFF
DNA: TGTGCCAGCAACCAACTGACTAGCGTCAATGAGCAGTTCTTC

D: TRBD2
J: TRBJ2-3
V: TRBV29-1
CDR3: CSVGTSLGTDTQYF
DNA: TGCAGCGTCGGGACTAGCCTTGGCACAGATACGCAGTATTTT

D: NA
J: TRBJ1-4
V: TRBV12-3/TRBV12-4
CDR3: CASSPGTGQDEKLFF
DNA: TGTGCCAGCAGTCCGGGAACAGGGCAAGATGAAAAACTGTTTTTT

D: NA
J: TRBJ2-5
V: TRBV27
CDR3: CASSLVGDETQYF
DNA: TGTGCCAGCAGTCTAGTGGGCGATGAGACCCAGTACTTC